The T cell receptor beta chain described here comes from a study of blood T cell repertoires in COVID-19. The wider study: T cells, B-cell-depleted T cells, or PBMCs supplied cDNA or gDNA.

The table came from immunoSEQ multiplex PCR; TCRdb's copy has only in-frame clones and leaves some out. The sample lists about 250,000 clones, approximately 79% occurring once. This CDR3 is 15 amino acids long. V lost 2 bases and J 3 bases, leaving 12 bases between the germline ends. Per the germline V gene, CDR1 is SGHNT and CDR2 is YYREEE (reference sequence). The sequenced material came from peripheral blood. The TCR comes from a woman aged 40 to 50 with active or convalescent COVID-19. The chain has TRBV5-4 and TRBJ1-3; D gene uncertain. CDR3 residues: CASSLSTAGGNTIYF. CDR3 nucleotide sequence: TGTGCCAGCAGCTTATCCACGGCGGGTGGAAACACCATATATTTT.